This TCR beta chain was sequenced for a study of cytomegalovirus exposure and HLA in healthy donors. Study-wide results and caveats: In all likelihood, a cluster of highly shared sequence variants was a sequencing artifact. A further, later analysis showed that HLA-associated TCR beta chains (compared with equally common others) were more clonally expanded. Most TCR sequences showed up rarely, but some public TCRs showed up in many donors.

60 Vbeta and 13 Jbeta primers were used in PCR. This table comes from immunoSEQ multiplex PCR, and its TCRdb copy is limited to in-frame clones, with some not included. The table has roughly 75,000 clones, around 80% seen once; the top ten hold approximately 17%. Regarding this clone: The antigen is unknown.

The material sequenced was PBMCs. This TCR was recovered from a man in his 70s in good health and CMV-seropositive.

CDR3 loop: CAWIKAGTGYSYEQYF. The DNA for the CDR3 is TGTGCCTGGATTAAAGCCGGGACAGGATATTCCTACGAGCAGTACTTC. The chain is built from TRBV30 and TRBJ2-7; 8 bases align to TRBD1. The CDR3 contains 16 residues. The J segment lost 1 base and the V segment lost 4 bases, leaving 12 bases of the junction unmatched. CDR1 GTSNPN and CDR2 SVGIG come from the germline V gene (reference sequence).